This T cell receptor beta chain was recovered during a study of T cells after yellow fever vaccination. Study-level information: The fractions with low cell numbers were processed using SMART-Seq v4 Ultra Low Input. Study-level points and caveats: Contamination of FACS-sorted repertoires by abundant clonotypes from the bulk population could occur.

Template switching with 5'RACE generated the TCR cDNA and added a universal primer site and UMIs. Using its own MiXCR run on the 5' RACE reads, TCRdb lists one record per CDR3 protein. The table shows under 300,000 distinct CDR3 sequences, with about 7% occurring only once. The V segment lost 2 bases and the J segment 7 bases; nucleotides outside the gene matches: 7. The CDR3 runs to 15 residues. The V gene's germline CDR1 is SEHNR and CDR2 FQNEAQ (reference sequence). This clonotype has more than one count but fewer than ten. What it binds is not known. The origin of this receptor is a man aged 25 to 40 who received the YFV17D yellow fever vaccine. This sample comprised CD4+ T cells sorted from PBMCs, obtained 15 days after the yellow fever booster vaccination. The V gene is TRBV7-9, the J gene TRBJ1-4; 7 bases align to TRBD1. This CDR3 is CASSLRGTAFEKLFF. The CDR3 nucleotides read TGTGCCAGCAGCTTAAGGGGGACAGCTTTTGAAAAACTGTTTTTT.